Shown below are 21 T cell receptor beta chains from a single sample sequenced in a study of response to subunit inactivated influenza vaccine. TCRdb processed the RT-PCR reads anew with MiXCR; each CDR3 protein has one entry. The sample lists about 650,000 distinct CDR3 sequences, 12% to 15% seen once, with 7.5% to 8% in the top ten. The sample consisted of PBMCs from blood, taken roughly 2 weeks before vaccination. Source of these receptors: a man in his fifties or sixties who received an inactivated influenza vaccine.

This clonotype occurred a few times. J is TRBJ2-5 and V is TRBV5-1, with 7 bases lining up with TRBD1. CDR3 length: 15 amino acids. V shed 0 bases, J shed 4 bases, and the junction held 6 bases outside the gene matches. Germline CDR1 is SGHRS and CDR2 is YFSETQ. CDR3 amino acids: CASSLGPGQLETQYF. CDR3 sequence (DNA): TGCGCCAGCAGCTTGGGGCCGGGACAGTTAGAGACCCAGTACTTC.

The chain uses TRBV6-5 and TRBJ2-6, with 7 bases aligning to TRBD1. CDR3 length: 16 amino acids. After removal of 2 bases from V and 2 bases from J, the junction contained 3 bases not matched to a gene. CDR1 is MNHEY, CDR2 SVGAGI, per germline. The CDR3 spells CASSYPTGAGANVLTF. The DNA for the CDR3 is TGTGCCAGCAGTTACCCAACAGGGGCTGGGGCCAACGTCCTGACTTTC.

The chain links TRBV3-1 to TRBJ2-7; D gene uncertain. This CDR3 is built from 15 residues. V lost 2 bases to trimming and J lost 6 bases, with 17 bases between them. CDR1 is LGHDT and CDR2 is YNNKEL in the germline V gene (reference sequence). CDR3 DNA: TGTGCCAGCAGCCAAACTAACGGGTATTCTGCCGAGCAGTACTTC. The encoded protein is CASSQTNGYSAEQYF.

The chain couples TRBV7-2 to TRBJ2-2; D not certain. The CDR3 runs to 14 residues. Trimming pared 5 bases from V and 7 bases from J, leaving 14 bases between. CDR1 is SGHTA, CDR2 FQGNSA, per germline. The CDR3 nucleotides are TGTGCCAGCAGCCCCGACCTCAACGGCGGGGAGCTGTTTTTT. It encodes CASSPDLNGGELFF.

Only a few counts were recorded for this clonotype. The rearrangement joins TRBV28 to TRBJ2-5; TRBD2 matches at 11 bases. The germline V gene has CDR1 MDHEN and CDR2 SYDVKM. This CDR3 has 17 residues. V dropped 5 bases and J dropped 0; count of bases not matched to a gene: 8. The CDR3 coding sequence is TGTGCCAGCAGTCTCTCGTTGGGACTAGCGGACCAAGAGACCCAGTACTTC. It yields the protein CASSLSLGLADQETQYF.

This clonotype was detected only a few times. The chain couples TRBV11-2 to TRBJ1-4; D gene uncertain. This CDR3 has 16 residues. Per germline, CDR1 SGHAT and CDR2 FQNNGV. The V end lost 2 bases, the J end lost 0 bases, and 10 bases lay between the germline ends. The CDR3 region is CASSLFRSATNEKLFF. The CDR3 DNA reads as TGTGCCAGCAGCTTATTTCGGAGCGCAACTAATGAAAAACTGTTTTTT. Supplemented by reference TRBV11-2 and TRBJ1-4, the full variable domain reads EAGVAQSPRYKIIEKRQSVAFWCNPISGHATLYWYQQILGQGPKLLIQFQNNGVVDDSQLPKDRFSAERLKGVDSTLKIQPAKLEDSAVYLCASSLFRSATNEKLFFGSGTQLSVL.

The rearrangement joins TRBV3-1 to TRBJ2-2, with D tentatively TRBD1 (5 bases). Germline CDR1 reads LGHDT; CDR2 reads YNNKEL (reference sequence). CDR3 length: 16 amino acids. V was clipped by 5 bases and J by 8 bases, with 21 bases between them. CDR3 sequence reads: CASSVGLDISLGELFF. The CDR3 DNA sequence: TGTGCCAGCAGCGTGGGGCTGGACATATCGTTGGGGGAGCTGTTTTTT.

This clonotype was observed at least ten times. For the CDR3, the DNA is TGTGCCAGCAGCCAAATGTCATACAATGAGCAGTTCTTC. Protein sequence: CASSQMSYNEQFF. The V gene is TRBV7-2, the J gene TRBJ2-1; D call uncertain. Trimming cost V 5 bases and J 4 bases, with 9 bases left between them. Germline values: CDR1 SGHTA, CDR2 FQGNSA. CDR3 size: 13 residues.

This clonotype was observed a few times. The V call is TRBV12-3 or TRBV12-4, the J call TRBJ2-1; D might be TRBD2 (6 bases). V lost 8 bases, J lost 5 bases, and 16 bases lay in between. This CDR3 has 14 amino acids. The CDR3 DNA reads TGTGCCAGCCGGTATTACGGGAGTAACAATGAGCAGTTCTTC. It codes for CASRYYGSNNEQFF.

The J gene is TRBJ2-1, the V gene TRBV20-1; TRBD1 or TRBD2 may be the D gene (5 bases each). Germline CDR1 and CDR2: DFQATT and SNEGSKA (reference sequence). Trimming pared 7 bases from V and 7 bases from J, leaving 17 bases between. The CDR3 contains 13 residues. The CDR3 sequence: CSGPRDQGNEQFF. DNA for the CDR3: TGCAGTGGGCCCCGGGACCAAGGAAATGAGCAGTTCTTC.

This clonotype has a handful of counts. This rearrangement joins TRBV30 to TRBJ1-4, with D uncertain. The CDR3 length is 14 residues. Trimming took 0 bases from V and 1 from J, leaving 6 bases between them. Germline V lookup: CDR1 GTSNPN, CDR2 SVGIG (reference sequence). CDR3 nucleotides: TGTGCCTGGAGTGTAGGTGGAACTAATGAAAAACTGTTTTTT. Residues: CAWSVGGTNEKLFF. Combining the CDR3 with reference TRBV30 and TRBJ1-4 gives the whole variable domain SQTIHQWPATLVQPVGSPLSLECTVEGTSNPNLYWYRQAAGRGLQLLFYSVGIGQISSEVPQNLSASRPQDRQFILSSKKLLLSDSGFYLCAWSVGGTNEKLFFGSGTQLSVL.

This chain joins TRBV6-1 and TRBJ2-2; 7 positions match TRBD1. This CDR3 has 14 residues. V dropped 7 bases and J dropped 1; count of bases not matched to a gene: 3. Germline V gene lookup returns CDR1 MNHNS and CDR2 SASEGT. CDR3: CASIRQGNTGELFF. CDR3 in DNA: TGTGCCAGCATCCGACAGGGGAACACCGGGGAGCTGTTTTTT.

J is TRBJ2-1 and V is TRBV12-5; 8 nucleotides agree with TRBD2. After removal of 7 bases from V and 4 bases from J, the junction contained 6 bases not matched to a gene. This CDR3 region has 14 residues. The germline V gene has CDR1 LGHNT and CDR2 FRNRAP. The CDR3 nucleotides read TGTGCTAGTGCACGGGGGGGGCCGTACAATGAGCAGTTCTTC. Its translation is CASARGGPYNEQFF.

A few counts support this clonotype. V gene TRBV7-8 combines with J gene TRBJ2-7; either TRBD1 or TRBD2 may supply D (7 bases each). The CDR3 totals 15 residues. Germline CDR1 reads SGHVS; CDR2 reads FQNEAQ. V was pared by 5 bases and J by 3 bases, with 17 bases between. In DNA, the CDR3 is TGTGCCAGCAGCCTAAACCAGGGGGGGATCTACGAGCAGTACTTC. This sequence encodes CASSLNQGGIYEQYF.

In its sample, this clonotype was seen a few times. V gene TRBV5-1 combines with J gene TRBJ2-7, with 7 nucleotides matching TRBD2. This CDR3 has 17 residues. The germline V gene has CDR1 SGHRS and CDR2 YFSETQ. J was trimmed by 1 base and V by 4 bases; bases with no gene match: 14. As DNA, the CDR3 is TGCGCCAGCAGCCTCCAGTCTAGCGGCTCATTTTCCTACGAGCAGTACTTC. It encodes CASSLQSSGSFSYEQYF. Looking up the rest from reference TRBV5-1 and TRBJ2-7 gives the full variable domain: KAGVTQTPRYLIKTRGQQVTLSCSPISGHRSVSWYQQTPGQGLQFLFEYFSETQRNKGNFPGRFSGRQFSNSRSEMNVSTLELGDSALYLCASSLQSSGSFSYEQYFGPGTRLTVT.

V usage is TRBV6-1 and J usage is TRBJ2-3, with TRBD2 matching 8 bases. After removal of 5 bases from V and 4 bases from J, the junction contained 5 bases not matched to a gene. Germline assignment: CDR1 MNHNS and CDR2 SASEGT. This CDR3 has 14 residues. The CDR3 sequence: CASSRAGAADTQYF. The CDR3 coding sequence is TGTGCCAGCAGTCGAGCGGGAGCGGCAGATACGCAGTATTTT.

The V gene is TRBV12-3 or TRBV12-4, the J gene TRBJ2-1, with 9 bases matching TRBD1. This CDR3 is built from 15 residues. After removal of 6 bases from V and 4 bases from J, the junction contained 7 bases not matched to a gene. In nucleotides, the CDR3 is TGTGCCAGCAGACGTCCCGGGACAGGGTACAATGAGCAGTTCTTC. It yields the protein CASRRPGTGYNEQFF.

The CDR3: CASSQDPLTTLSYNEQFF. The CDR3 nucleotides are TGCGCCAGCAGCCAAGATCCCTTGACTACTCTCTCCTACAATGAGCAGTTCTTC. The chain combines TRBV4-3 with TRBJ2-1; D is perhaps TRBD2 (5 bases). Germline-derived CDR1 and CDR2 are LGHNA and YSLEER. Trimming removed 0 bases at V and 0 bases at J, with 15 bases between. The CDR3 totals 18 residues.

At least ten counts were recorded for this clonotype. The chain employs TRBV9 and TRBJ2-1; D perhaps matches TRBD1 (5 bases). V was cut by 2 bases and J by 10 bases, with 10 bases left in between. The germline V gene has CDR1 SGDLS and CDR2 YYNGEE. The CDR3 spans 12 residues. The CDR3 region has the DNA TGTGCCAGCAGCGTGCTTTGGGGCGAGCAGTTCTTC. This codes for CASSVLWGEQFF.

In this sample, this clonotype turned up many times. The gene calls are TRBV4-1 and TRBJ2-1; 12 positions match TRBD1. The V segment lost 5 bases and the J segment 8 bases; nucleotides outside the gene matches: 10. From germline, CDR1 is MGHRA and CDR2 YSYEKL. This CDR3 spans 16 amino acids. The CDR3 loop reads CASSGKTGTGGHEQFF. The CDR3 DNA is TGCGCCAGCAGCGGAAAGACCGGGACAGGGGGCCATGAGCAGTTCTTC.

This chain joins TRBV27 and TRBJ2-5; D is uncertain. The CDR3 extends over 13 amino acids. Trimming pared 5 bases from V and 5 bases from J, leaving 12 bases between. Germline V gives CDR1 MNHEY, CDR2 SMNVEV (reference sequence). CDR3 DNA sequence: TGTGCCAGCAGTCCGGGCGAGGCGGAGACCCAGTACTTC. Protein: CASSPGEAETQYF.